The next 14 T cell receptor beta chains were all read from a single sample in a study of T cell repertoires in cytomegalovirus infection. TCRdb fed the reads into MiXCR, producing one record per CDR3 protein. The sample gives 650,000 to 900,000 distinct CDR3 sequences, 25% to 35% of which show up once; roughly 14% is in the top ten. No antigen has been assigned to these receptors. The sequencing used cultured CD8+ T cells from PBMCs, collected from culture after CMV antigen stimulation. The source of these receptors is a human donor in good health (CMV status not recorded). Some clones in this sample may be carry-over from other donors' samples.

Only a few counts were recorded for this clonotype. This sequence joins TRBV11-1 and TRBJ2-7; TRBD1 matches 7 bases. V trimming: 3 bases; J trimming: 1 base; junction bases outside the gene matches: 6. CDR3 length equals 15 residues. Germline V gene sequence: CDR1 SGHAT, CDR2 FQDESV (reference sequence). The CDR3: CASSFGTVPSYEQYF. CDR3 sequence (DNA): TGTGCCAGCAGCTTTGGGACAGTTCCTTCCTACGAGCAGTACTTC.

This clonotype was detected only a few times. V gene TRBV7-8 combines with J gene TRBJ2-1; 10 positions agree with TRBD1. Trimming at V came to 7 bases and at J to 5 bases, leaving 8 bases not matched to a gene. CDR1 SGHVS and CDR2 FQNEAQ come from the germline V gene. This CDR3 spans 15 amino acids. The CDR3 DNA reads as TGTGCCAGCACCCCCCTCGGGACAGGGGACAATGAGCAGTTCTTC. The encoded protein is CASTPLGTGDNEQFF.

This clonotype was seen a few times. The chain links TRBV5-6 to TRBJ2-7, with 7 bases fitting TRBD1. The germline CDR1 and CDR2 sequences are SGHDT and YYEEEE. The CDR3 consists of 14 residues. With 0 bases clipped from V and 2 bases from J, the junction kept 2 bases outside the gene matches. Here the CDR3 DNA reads TGTGCCAGCAGCTTGGACAGGGGAGCCTACGAGCAGTACGTC. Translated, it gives CASSLDRGAYEQYV.

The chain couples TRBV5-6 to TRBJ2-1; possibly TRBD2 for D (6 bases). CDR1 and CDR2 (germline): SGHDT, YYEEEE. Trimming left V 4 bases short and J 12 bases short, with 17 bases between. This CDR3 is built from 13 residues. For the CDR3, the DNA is TGTGCCAGCAGCCCGTCACCGGGACTTACGCAGTTCTTC. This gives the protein CASSPSPGLTQFF.

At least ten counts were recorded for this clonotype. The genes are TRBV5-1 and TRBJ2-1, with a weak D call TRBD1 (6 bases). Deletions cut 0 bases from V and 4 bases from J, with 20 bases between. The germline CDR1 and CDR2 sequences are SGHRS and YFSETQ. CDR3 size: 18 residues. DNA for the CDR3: TGCGCCAGCAGCTTGGCCATAATCTACAGGGCTAAGTACAATGAGCAGTTCTTC. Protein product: CASSLAIIYRAKYNEQFF.

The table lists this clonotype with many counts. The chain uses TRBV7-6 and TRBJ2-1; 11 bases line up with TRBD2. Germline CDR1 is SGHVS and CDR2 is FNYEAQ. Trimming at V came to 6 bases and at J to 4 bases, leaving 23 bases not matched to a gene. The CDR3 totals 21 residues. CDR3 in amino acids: CASSLKIGTGGSSGGYNEQFF. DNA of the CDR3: TGTGCCAGCAGTCTCAAGATTGGGACCGGGGGGTCTAGCGGGGGGTACAATGAGCAGTTCTTC.

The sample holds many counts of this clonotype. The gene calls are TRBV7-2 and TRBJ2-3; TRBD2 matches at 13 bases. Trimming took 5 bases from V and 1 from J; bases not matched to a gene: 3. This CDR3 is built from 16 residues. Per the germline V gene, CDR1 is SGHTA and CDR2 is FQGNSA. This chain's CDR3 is CASSRGTSGGTDTQYF. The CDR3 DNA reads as TGTGCCAGCAGCAGAGGGACTAGCGGGGGCACAGATACGCAGTATTTT.

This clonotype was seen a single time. CDR3 coding DNA: TGTGCCAGCAGTGGCTTCGAGGGGCCCCCTGGCTACACCTTC. This translates into CASSGFEGPPGYTF. This chain joins TRBV2 and TRBJ1-2, with D possibly TRBD1 on 5 matching bases. The CDR3 has 14 amino acids. Germline V gene lookup returns CDR1 SNHLY and CDR2 FYNNEI. Trimming shortened V by 4 bases and J by 7 bases, and 16 bases separated the two germline ends.

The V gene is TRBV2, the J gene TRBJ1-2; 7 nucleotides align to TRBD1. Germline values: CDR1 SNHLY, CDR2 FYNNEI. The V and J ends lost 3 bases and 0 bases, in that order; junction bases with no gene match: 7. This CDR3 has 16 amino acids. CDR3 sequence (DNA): TGTGCCAGCAGTGACCCGGGACAGCCGACTAACTATGGCTACACCTTC. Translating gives CASSDPGQPTNYGYTF.

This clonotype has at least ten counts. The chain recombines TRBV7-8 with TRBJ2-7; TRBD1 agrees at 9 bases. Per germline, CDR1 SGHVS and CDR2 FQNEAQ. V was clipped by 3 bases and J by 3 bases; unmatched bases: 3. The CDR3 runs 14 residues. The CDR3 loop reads CASSFLGQGYEQYV. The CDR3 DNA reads TGTGCCAGCAGCTTTTTGGGACAGGGCTACGAGCAGTACGTC.

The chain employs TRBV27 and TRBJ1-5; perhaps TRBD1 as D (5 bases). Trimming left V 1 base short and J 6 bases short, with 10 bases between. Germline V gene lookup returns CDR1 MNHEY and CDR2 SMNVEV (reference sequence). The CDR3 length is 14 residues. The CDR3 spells CASSLLGQGQPQHF. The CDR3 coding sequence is TGTGCCAGCAGTTTATTAGGTCAGGGTCAGCCCCAGCATTTT.

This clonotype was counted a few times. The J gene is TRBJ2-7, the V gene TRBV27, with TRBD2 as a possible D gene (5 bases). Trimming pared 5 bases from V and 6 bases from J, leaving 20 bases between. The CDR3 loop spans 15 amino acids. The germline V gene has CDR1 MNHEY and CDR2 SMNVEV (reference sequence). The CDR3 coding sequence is TGTGCCAGCAGTCCGGTAATCGGGGAGAGAAGCGAGCAGTACGTC. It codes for CASSPVIGERSEQYV.

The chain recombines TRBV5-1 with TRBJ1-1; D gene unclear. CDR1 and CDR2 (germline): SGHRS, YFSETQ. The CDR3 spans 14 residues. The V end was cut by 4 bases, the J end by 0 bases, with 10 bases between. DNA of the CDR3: TGCGCCAGCAGCCCCAGCGAGCTGAACACTGAAGCTTTCTTT. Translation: CASSPSELNTEAFF.

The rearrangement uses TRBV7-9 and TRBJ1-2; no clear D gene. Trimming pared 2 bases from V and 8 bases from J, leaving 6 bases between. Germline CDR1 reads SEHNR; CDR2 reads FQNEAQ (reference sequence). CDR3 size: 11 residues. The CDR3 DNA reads TGTGCCAGCAGCTTATTGACAGGCTACACCTTC. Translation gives CASSLLTGYTF.